This T cell receptor beta chain was obtained from a study of blood T cell repertoires in COVID-19 (dated by TCRdb to 2020 to 2021). Background on the whole study: Samples covering the acute and convalescent phases of COVID-19 were provided by collaborators in the United States, Italy and Spain. The sample metadata nearly always contained a de-identified subject ID, COVID-19 status, age in years and sex. Where available, HLA class I and class II types were obtained from metadata supplied by the sample provider rather than from assay-based typing. Samples came from the ongoing ImmuneRACE study (first 160 participants) plus 1,254 subjects from 6 global collaborators. The prospective study material was composed of cDNA or gDNA derived from T cells, B-cell-depleted T cells, or PBMCs. A freely available public database, intended as a resource for researchers studying the immune response to SARS-CoV-2, is where the repertoires were released. Deeply sampled blood TCRbeta repertoires from subjects exposed to, actively infected with, or recovered from COVID-19 were included in the dataset.

The full study reports these points: The quantity of clinical and demographic metadata differed by source and by participant and was supplied without curation.

Trimming costs V 0 bases and J 1 base, and their ends lie 16 bases apart. As encoded in the germline V gene, CDR1 is SGHAT while CDR2 is FQNNGV. Taken from cysteine to phenylalanine, the CDR3 has 17 residues. The sequence is cut down to CDR3 DNA, 51 bases in frame from base 1. As to this clone: What antigen it recognizes has not been identified. Per-base qualities were not stored, and no clone one base away is much larger.

TCRbeta CDR3 regions were amplified from genomic DNA by means of the immunoSEQ Assay, a bias-controlled multiplex PCR. The authors processed their data as follows. The number of nucleated cells in each sample was estimated from the amplification of reference gene primers within the assay. Sequence reads were collapsed and filtered to measure the absolute abundance of every unique TCRbeta CDR3 rearrangement. For each sample, productive Simpson clonality was calculated as the square root of Simpson's diversity index across productive rearrangements. The immuneACCESS repertoire file appears here via TCRdb, limited to in-frame rearrangements. These files lack a portion of the clones; in checked studies, under half of the deficit traces to unresolved V genes, and the cause of the others is not known. That table furnishes V, J and clone size, whereas the DNA furnished D and trimming. This sample lists tens of thousands of clones; 80% were detected once. 4% to 6% of the sample is held by the ten biggest clonotypes.

Whole blood was collected in K2EDTA tubes by collaborating institutions according to the institutions' own protocols. For TCRbeta analysis, collaborators shipped samples in one of three forms: frozen whole blood, isolated PBMCs, or DNA extracted from either of those sample types. The TCR originated in a woman in her 70s with acute or convalescent COVID-19. The chain links TRBV11-2 with TRBJ2-7; matching of 5 bases hints at TRBD1 as the D gene. The source material was peripheral blood. At the DNA level, the sequence is TGTGCCAGCAGCTTAGAAGTGACAGACGCGTTGTCCTACGAGCAGTACTTC. It specifies CASSLEVTDALSYEQYF. With the portions outside the CDR3 filled from the reference TRBV11-2 and TRBJ2-7 genes, the complete variable region becomes EAGVAQSPRYKIIEKRQSVAFWCNPISGHATLYWYQQILGQGPKLLIQFQNNGVVDDSQLPKDRFSAERLKGVDSTLKIQPAKLEDSAVYLCASSLEVTDALSYEQYFGPGTRLTVT.